The 18 T cell receptor beta chains reported below all come from one sample, sequenced in a study of T cell responses to AZD1222 COVID-19 vaccine. The protocol was immunoSEQ multiplex PCR, while the TCRdb copy is restricted to in-frame clones and leaves out a portion. Seen here are about 140,000 clones, roughly 90% observed once, and the top ten hold approximately 6%. This specimen was peripheral blood, taken on day 0 of AZD1222 vaccination. These receptors came from an adult in good health.

The genes are TRBV24-1 and TRBJ1-5; 7 nucleotides align to TRBD1. The CDR3 sequence is 16 residues long. The V segment lost 7 bases and the J segment 0 bases; nucleotides outside the gene matches: 8. CDR1 KGHDR and CDR2 SFDVKD come from the germline V gene. CDR3 nucleotide sequence: TGTGCCACCAGCGACATCGGGACAGTTAGCAATCAGCCCCAGCATTTT. It codes for CATSDIGTVSNQPQHF.

The V gene is TRBV21-1, the J gene TRBJ2-3; TRBD2, the table's D call, was not compared with the DNA. TRBV21-1 is labeled a pseudogene. CDR3 length equals 17 residues. In DNA form, the CDR3 reads TGTGCCAGCAGCGTTTTCAGACTAGCGGACCCCACAGATACGCAGTATTTT. Translation: CASSVFRLADPTDTQYF.

The chain joins TRBV7-9 to TRBJ2-1, with D possibly matching TRBD2 (6 bases). This CDR3 has 14 amino acids. Trimming pared 5 bases from V and 5 bases from J, leaving 13 bases between. Per germline, CDR1 SEHNR and CDR2 FQNEAQ (reference sequence). The CDR3 coding sequence is TGTGCCAGCAGCCTGACTAGTTTAAACAATGAGCAGTTCTTC. It translates to CASSLTSLNNEQFF. Full variable domain (rest looked up from reference TRBV7-9 and TRBJ2-1): DTGVSQNPRHKITKRGQNVTFRCDPISEHNRLYWYRQTLGQGPEFLTYFQNEAQLEKSRLLSDRFSAERPKGSFSTLEIQRTEQGDSAMYLCASSLTSLNNEQFFGPGTRLTVL.

V gene TRBV7-8 combines with J gene TRBJ1-6; no firm D call. CDR1 SGHVS and CDR2 FQNEAQ come from the germline V gene. Trimming stripped 5 bases from V and 7 bases from J, with 6 bases between. The CDR3 is 12 amino acids. CDR3 amino acids: CASSQVNSPLHF. CDR3 nucleotides: TGTGCCAGCAGCCAAGTGAATTCACCCCTCCACTTT.

This clone was counted once. This CDR3 is CASSASGTADTEAFF. DNA of the CDR3: TGTGCCAGCAGCGCTTCCGGGACTGCGGACACTGAAGCTTTCTTT. J is TRBJ1-1 and V is TRBV5-5, with D maybe TRBD1 (5 bases). From germline, CDR1 is SGHKS and CDR2 YYEKEE (reference sequence). This CDR3 has 15 residues. The V gene lost 4 bases and the J gene lost 3 bases, with 16 bases spanning the gap.

As to this clone: At one boundary the junction diverges from the germline segment, which might be a read error. This rearrangement joins TRBV3-1 (or the pseudogene TRBV3-2) to TRBJ2-1, with TRBD2 matching 8 bases. The germline gives CDR1 LGHDT, CDR2 YNNKEL (reference sequence). The CDR3 length is 17 residues. The chain's CDR3 is CANSRPPLAGAYNEQFF. The CDR3 nucleotides are TGTGCCAACAGCCGGCCCCCCCTAGCGGGCGCCTACAATGAGCAGTTCTTC.

This chain joins TRBV27 and TRBJ1-4; 7 nucleotides match TRBD1. Per germline, CDR1 MNHEY and CDR2 SMNVEV (reference sequence). The CDR3 runs to 14 residues. Germline trimming cut 6 bases from V and 7 bases from J; bases unmatched to any gene: 8. This CDR3 reads CASSPRGRAEKLFF. For the CDR3, the DNA is TGTGCCAGCAGCCCAAGGGGGCGTGCTGAAAAACTGTTTTTT.

V gene TRBV15 combines with J gene TRBJ1-5; tentatively, D is TRBD1 (6 bases). Germline V lookup: CDR1 LNHNV, CDR2 YYDKDF (reference sequence). The V end was cut by 0 bases, the J end by 7 bases, with 10 bases between. The CDR3 consists of 14 residues. CDR3 sequence (DNA): TGTGCCACCAGCAGAGACGGACAGAGGCAGCCCCAGCATTTT. Protein product: CATSRDGQRQPQHF.

This chain joins TRBV19 and TRBJ2-2; TRBD1 aligns across 11 bases. CDR3 length: 17 amino acids. Germline lookup yields CDR1 LNHDA and CDR2 SQIVND (reference sequence). Trimming at V came to 5 bases and at J to 3 bases, leaving 8 bases not matched to a gene. The CDR3 DNA is TGTGCCAGTAGTGTCCGAAGGACAGGGGGCCACACCGGGGAGCTGTTTTTT. Translated, it gives CASSVRRTGGHTGELFF.

The chain carries TRBV11-3 and TRBJ1-4; D is uncertain. The CDR3 is made up of 11 amino acids. Germline CDR1 reads SGHNT; CDR2 reads YENEEA. V was shortened by 6 bases and J by 8 bases, with 7 bases between the two germline ends. The CDR3 sequence is CASSKTEKLFF. DNA of the CDR3: TGTGCCAGCAGTAAGACAGAAAAACTGTTTTTT.

This clone is a singleton in its sample. This rearrangement joins TRBV9 to TRBJ2-1; 12 bases fit TRBD2. V was clipped by 3 bases and J by 4 bases; unmatched bases: 20. The CDR3 is 21 residues long. Germline V gives CDR1 SGDLS, CDR2 YYNGEE. CDR3 sequence (DNA): TGTGCCAGCAGCGGCACCGGCACTAGCGGGAGGAATCAGCACTTTTACAATGAGCAGTTCTTC. Translated, it gives CASSGTGTSGRNQHFYNEQFF.

This chain connects TRBV6-2 or TRBV6-3 to TRBJ2-3; 7 bases align to TRBD2. Germline CDR1 MNHEY, CDR2 SVGEGT. This CDR3 has 15 amino acids. With 0 bases clipped from V and 1 base from J, the junction kept 1 base outside the gene matches. CDR3 amino acids: CASSYSGRGTDTQYF. DNA of the CDR3: TGTGCCAGCAGTTACTCGGGGAGGGGCACAGATACGCAGTATTTT.

The chain combines TRBV19 with TRBJ2-1; TRBD2 matches at 8 bases. The CDR3 contains 17 residues. Germline V lookup: CDR1 LNHDA, CDR2 SQIVND (reference sequence). V lost 5 bases and J lost 2; bases outside the gene matches: 11. Here the CDR3 reads CASSLSGVSGAYNEQFF. The CDR3 DNA reads TGTGCCAGTAGTCTTAGCGGGGTTAGTGGGGCCTACAATGAGCAGTTCTTC.

The chain links TRBV9 to TRBJ1-4; D is unresolved. Trimming cost V 0 bases and J 8 bases, with 14 bases left between them. Germline-derived CDR1 and CDR2 are SGDLS and YYNGEE. The CDR3 sequence is 15 residues long. The CDR3, as DNA: TGTGCCAGCAGCGTAGCGCCGGGCGTCCGGGAAAAACTGTTTTTT. Translation: CASSVAPGVREKLFF.

The chain joins TRBV6-5 to TRBJ1-3, with TRBD1 as a possible D gene (5 bases). Trimming removed 2 bases at V and 1 base at J, with 9 bases between. Per germline, CDR1 MNHEY and CDR2 SVGAGI. This CDR3 contains 15 residues. The CDR3 region has the DNA TGTGCCAGCAGTTACAGGGGAGGTTCTGGAAACACCATATATTTT. As protein: CASSYRGGSGNTIYF.

The genes are TRBV9 and TRBJ2-3; 11 bases line up with TRBD2. V trimming: 0 bases; J trimming: 3 bases; junction bases outside the gene matches: 3. Germline V CDR1 and CDR2: SGDLS, YYNGEE. This CDR3 is 16 amino acids long. The CDR3 sequence is CASSVVAGGPTDTQYF. CDR3 bases: TGTGCCAGCAGCGTAGTAGCGGGAGGGCCTACAGATACGCAGTATTTT.

V and J are TRBV27 and TRBJ2-7, with TRBD1 as a possible D gene (6 bases). V gave up 8 bases and J gave up 2 bases, with 10 bases separating them. There are 12 residues in the CDR3. Germline V gives CDR1 MNHEY, CDR2 SMNVEV (reference sequence). The CDR3 nucleotides are TGTGCCAGCCAGGGACATACCTACGAGCAGTACTTC. Its translation is CASQGHTYEQYF.

The J gene is TRBJ1-3, the V gene TRBV9, with D possibly being TRBD1 (5 bases). Trimming removed 0 bases from V and 8 bases from J, with 12 bases in between. CDR1 and CDR2 from the germline V gene are SGDLS and YYNGEE. This CDR3 has 14 amino acids. The CDR3 DNA is TGTGCCAGCAGCGTAGGAGTGCGGGGGGACACCATATATTTT. Amino acids: CASSVGVRGDTIYF. Using reference TRBV9 and TRBJ1-3 for the parts outside the CDR3, the full variable domain is DSGVTQTPKHLITATGQRVTLRCSPRSGDLSVYWYQQSLDQGLQFLIQYYNGEERAKGNILERFSAQQFPDLHSELNLSSLELGDSALYFCASSVGVRGDTIYFGEGSWLTVV.